A selection of T cell receptor beta chains follows, all from one sample in a study of CD8 T cells in ankylosing spondylitis. MiXCR, applied by TCRdb to the 5' RACE reads, yields one record per CDR3 protein. The table shows 200,000 to 250,000 distinct CDR3 sequences, with approximately 12% occurring only once. Specimen: blood, either unsorted or a sorted T cell fraction (not recorded which). The receptors derive from a male donor with ankylosing spondylitis or in good health (not recorded which). Each CDR3 is given with its conserved first and last residue. Fields, in order: V gene, D gene, J gene, clone size, CDR3 DNA, CDR3 protein. The D gene is left open where the match is weak. Not every row has a clone size; where given, it reads once, few, many or a size class.

TRBV10-3,TRBD2,TRBJ2-5,many,TGTGCCATCAGTGCGGGGGTAGCGGGGGGGCCCGGAGAGACCCAGTACTTC,CAISAGVAGGPGETQYF
TRBV5-6,NA,TRBJ2-7,many,TGTGCCAGCAGCAAGACAGCCCCATACGAGCAGTACTTC,CASSKTAPYEQYF
TRBV5-1,NA,TRBJ2-7,many,TGCGCCAGCAGCTGGGGGGACAGCTCCTACGAGCAGTACTTC,CASSWGDSSYEQYF
TRBV12-3/TRBV12-4,NA,TRBJ2-1,many,TGTGCCAGCAGGAAGATCAATGAGCAGTTCTTC,CASRKINEQFF
TRBV29-1,NA,TRBJ1-3,few,TGCAGCGTTCATACCTCGCGAGCAGCCTCTGGAAACACCATATATTTT,CSVHTSRAASGNTIYF
TRBV5-1,TRBD2,TRBJ2-1,many,TGCGCCAGCAGCCCTGGGACTAGCGGGAGGGGGGAGCAGTTCTTC,CASSPGTSGRGEQFF
TRBV20-1,NA,TRBJ2-1,NA,TGCAGTGCTAGAGATCCCCAAAATGAGCAGTTCTTC,CSARDPQNEQFF
TRBV7-7,TRBD1,TRBJ2-5,few,TGTGCCAGCAGCCCGACAGGGGAAGGAGAGACCCAGTACTTC,CASSPTGEGETQYF
TRBV9,NA,TRBJ2-3,many,TGTGCCAGCAGCGTAGACGGGTCAGATACGCAGTATTTT,CASSVDGSDTQYF
TRBV20-1,NA,TRBJ2-5,few,TGCAGTGCTAGAGGGGGGTTAAGCGGGGAGACCCAGTACTTC,CSARGGLSGETQYF